The 23 T cell receptor beta chains reported below all come from one sample, sequenced in a study of memory CD4+ T cells and cytomegalovirus serostatus. TCRdb keeps only in-frame clones here, not all; method: immunoSEQ multiplex PCR. The sample carries some 45,000 clones, around 76% recorded once. Single viable CD3+CD4+CD8-CD45RO+ cells were sorted as the memory CD4+ T cells. The material sequenced was memory CD4+ T cells from blood. These receptors came from an adult in good health and CMV-seropositive.

The V gene is TRBV19, the J gene TRBJ1-5; no firm D call. Looked up from germline, CDR1 is LNHDA and CDR2 is SQIVND (reference sequence). The CDR3 spans 14 residues. Trimming took off 9 bases at V and 6 bases at J, with 18 bases between the two ends. In DNA form, the CDR3 reads TGTGCCAGCGGAGAGGTCCAAGAGAGTCAGCCCCAGCATTTT. Residues: CASGEVQESQPQHF.

The chain couples TRBV7-8 to TRBJ1-3, with D possibly being TRBD1 (5 bases). Germline V gene lookup returns CDR1 SGHVS and CDR2 FQNEAQ. The CDR3 is made up of 16 amino acids. V lost 1 base and J lost 2, with 12 bases in between. The CDR3 reads CASSLVGGGTGNTIYF. The CDR3 region has the DNA TGTGCCAGCAGCTTAGTCGGGGGAGGAACTGGAAACACCATATATTTT.

The chain joins TRBV5-1 to TRBJ2-7; no reliable D call. The CDR3 sequence is 12 residues long. Germline V gene data show CDR1 as SGHRS and CDR2 as YFSETQ. V was cut by 0 bases and J by 5 bases, with 6 bases left in between. CDR3 protein: CASSLAENEQYF. Here the CDR3 DNA reads TGCGCCAGCAGCTTGGCGGAAAACGAGCAGTACTTC.

The chain is built from TRBV10-3 and TRBJ2-3; a weak D match, TRBD2 (7 bases). Germline CDR1 ENHRY, CDR2 SYGVKD. The CDR3 spans 12 residues. Deletions cut 3 bases from V and 9 bases from J, with 10 bases between. The CDR3 is CAISDRGATQYF. The CDR3 nucleotides are TGTGCCATCAGTGATCGGGGGGCAACGCAGTATTTT.

CDR3 nucleotide sequence: TGTGCCAGCTCACCCTCGGGGCCGGGCACCATATATTTT. It specifies CASSPSGPGTIYF. The chain links TRBV18 to TRBJ1-3; D is perhaps TRBD1 (5 bases). Looked up from germline, CDR1 is KGHSH and CDR2 is LQKENI. The CDR3 is 13 residues long. V was trimmed by 3 bases and J by 9 bases, leaving 12 bases between them.

The CDR3 DNA reads as TGTGCCAGCAGTGCGGCAGGGGGAAGACAGCCCCAGCATTTT. Translated, it gives CASSAAGGRQPQHF. J is TRBJ1-5 and V is TRBV6-1, with TRBD1 identical over 7 bases. The CDR3 covers 14 residues. V trimming: 4 bases; J trimming: 7 bases; junction bases outside the gene matches: 7. The germline gives CDR1 MNHNS, CDR2 SASEGT.

The V and J genes are TRBV28 and TRBJ2-5; TRBD2 aligns across 9 bases. The CDR3 loop spans 16 amino acids. V trimming: 3 bases; J trimming: 7 bases; junction bases outside the gene matches: 12. CDR1 MDHEN and CDR2 SYDVKM come from the germline V gene. CDR3 sequence: CASSFPLLAGMGTQYF. The CDR3 nucleotides read TGTGCCAGCAGTTTTCCCCTCCTAGCGGGGATGGGGACCCAGTACTTC.

The rearrangement uses TRBV9 and TRBJ2-7, with 10 nucleotides matching TRBD1. V shed 0 bases and J 4 bases; nucleotides not matched to a gene: 7. The CDR3 loop spans 16 amino acids. Germline CDR1 reads SGDLS; CDR2 reads YYNGEE. The CDR3 bases are TGTGCCAGCAGCGTAGGGTGGGGACAGGGGTTTTACGAGCAGTACTTC. Translated, it gives CASSVGWGQGFYEQYF.

This chain links TRBV28 with TRBJ1-4; 9 bases align to TRBD1. CDR3 size: 15 residues. Trimming at V came to 6 bases and at J to 7 bases, leaving 9 bases not matched to a gene. Germline CDR1 and CDR2: MDHEN and SYDVKM. The CDR3 nucleotides read TGTGCCAGCAGAGCTAACAGGGGGCAATCTGAAAAACTGTTTTTT. It encodes CASRANRGQSEKLFF.

V is TRBV7-8 and J is TRBJ1-5; 7 bases line up with TRBD1. V lost 5 bases, J lost 4 bases, and 5 bases stayed unmatched. This CDR3 is built from 14 residues. The germline CDR1 and CDR2 sequences are SGHVS and FQNEAQ. DNA for the CDR3: TGTGCCAGCAGCCCCAGGGGGGGAAATCAGCCCCAGCATTTT. This sequence encodes CASSPRGGNQPQHF. The full variable domain, its missing parts supplied by reference TRBV7-8 and TRBJ1-5, is GAGVSQSPRYKVAKRGQDVALRCDPISGHVSLFWYQQALGQGPEFLTYFQNEAQLDKSGLPSDRFFAERPEGSVSTLKIQRTQQEDSAVYLCASSPRGGNQPQHFGDGTRLSIL.

V is TRBV27 and J is TRBJ1-1, with 9 nucleotides matching TRBD1. The CDR3 runs 13 residues. Trimming cost V 6 bases and J 11 bases; bases outside gene matches: 10. CDR1 and CDR2 from the germline V gene are MNHEY and SMNVEV (reference sequence). The CDR3 loop reads CASRVGTGNDAFF. The DNA of the CDR3 is TGTGCCAGCAGAGTGGGGACAGGGAACGACGCTTTCTTT.

V gene TRBV5-1 combines with J gene TRBJ2-7; 9 bases align to TRBD2. This CDR3 is built from 16 residues. Losses at the gene ends were 0 bases for V and 4 bases for J; bases not matched to a gene: 8. Germline V gene lookup returns CDR1 SGHRS and CDR2 YFSETQ. The CDR3 protein is CASSLAKASGVYEQYF. As DNA, the CDR3 is TGCGCCAGCAGCTTGGCAAAGGCTAGCGGGGTTTACGAGCAGTACTTC.

This clone occurred a few times. This chain links TRBV4-1 with TRBJ2-5; no firm D call. This CDR3 contains 14 residues. The V end was cut by 3 bases, the J end by 9 bases, with 17 bases between. CDR1 and CDR2 from the germline V gene are MGHRA and YSYEKL. The CDR3 nucleotides are TGCGCCAGCAGCCAGCTCCTAGAACAGCGATCCCAGTACTTC. It encodes CASSQLLEQRSQYF.

This sequence joins TRBV7-8 and TRBJ1-3, with a tentative D call TRBD1 (5 bases). Trimming took 3 bases from V and 0 from J, leaving 9 bases between them. The CDR3 totals 15 residues. CDR1 is SGHVS, CDR2 FQNEAQ, per germline. In DNA form, the CDR3 reads TGTGCCAGCAGCTTCCAGACAGTCTCTGGAAACACCATATATTTT. Translated: CASSFQTVSGNTIYF. The whole variable domain, remainder taken from reference TRBV7-8 and TRBJ1-3, is GAGVSQSPRYKVAKRGQDVALRCDPISGHVSLFWYQQALGQGPEFLTYFQNEAQLDKSGLPSDRFFAERPEGSVSTLKIQRTQQEDSAVYLCASSFQTVSGNTIYFGEGSWLTVV.

V usage is TRBV5-4 and J usage is TRBJ2-3; 11 bases line up with TRBD2. Germline CDR1 and CDR2: SGHNT and YYREEE (reference sequence). The CDR3 extends over 15 amino acids. With 4 bases clipped from V and 2 bases from J, the junction kept 3 bases outside the gene matches. The chain's CDR3 is CASSLAGGLTDTQYF. As DNA, the CDR3 is TGTGCCAGCAGCCTAGCGGGGGGACTCACAGATACGCAGTATTTT.

V and J are TRBV25-1 and TRBJ2-7; D possibly uses TRBD1 or TRBD2 (6 bases each). The CDR3 consists of 16 residues. Trimming removed 2 bases from V and 6 bases from J, with 20 bases in between. Germline V lookup: CDR1 MGHDK, CDR2 SYGVNS. Written as DNA, the CDR3 is TGTGCCAGCAGTGAAGCCGGGAGAACAGGGAGGCCCGAGCAGTACTTC. This sequence encodes CASSEAGRTGRPEQYF.

This clone was seen a single time. The rearrangement uses TRBV7-2 and TRBJ1-1; D not certain. Germline CDR1 and CDR2: SGHTA and FQGNSA. The CDR3 sequence is 13 residues long. V was shortened by 2 bases and J by 4 bases, with 8 bases between the two germline ends. The CDR3 region is CASSLNPFTEAFF. As DNA, the CDR3 is TGTGCCAGCAGCTTAAATCCATTCACTGAAGCTTTCTTT.

The chain has TRBV19 and TRBJ1-1; no firm D call. The CDR3 runs 14 residues. Per germline, CDR1 LNHDA and CDR2 SQIVND (reference sequence). Trimming took off 3 bases at V and 6 bases at J, with 14 bases between the two ends. The CDR3 sequence is CASSMWQMGAEAFF. The CDR3 bases are TGTGCCAGTAGTATGTGGCAGATGGGCGCTGAAGCTTTCTTT.

Concerning this clone: The same CDR3 is also encoded by other DNA sequences in this sample. V usage is TRBV29-1 and J usage is TRBJ1-2; D not resolved. Germline loops: CDR1 SQVTM, CDR2 ANQGSEA. The CDR3 is 10 amino acids. The V end lost 5 bases, the J end lost 6 bases, and 7 bases lay between the germline ends. This CDR3 reads CSVYLDGYTF. The CDR3 nucleotides are TGCAGCGTTTATTTGGATGGCTACACCTTC.

The CDR3 here is CASSLSSTQYF. Written as DNA, the CDR3 is TGTGCCAGCAGCCTCAGCAGTACGCAGTATTTT. The J gene is TRBJ2-3, the V gene TRBV9, with D unclear. This CDR3 is built from 11 residues. Trimming stripped 4 bases from V and 8 bases from J, with 8 bases between. CDR1 is SGDLS, CDR2 YYNGEE, per germline.

The CDR3 loop reads CASSVWDSRGNTEAFF. The DNA of the CDR3 is TGTGCCAGCAGTGTGTGGGACTCAAGGGGGAACACTGAAGCTTTCTTT. This chain uses TRBV6-1 with TRBJ1-1; a possible D gene is TRBD1 (5 bases). In germline, CDR1 is MNHNS, CDR2 SASEGT. Trimming removed 4 bases from V and 1 base from J, with 16 bases in between. This CDR3 contains 16 residues.

This chain uses TRBV7-6 with TRBJ2-5, with a possible D match to TRBD1 (6 bases). The last part of the DNA fits TRBJ2-7 better; the J call may be wrong. This CDR3 has 13 residues. Germline lookup yields CDR1 SGHVS and CDR2 FNYEAQ. The CDR3 nucleotides read TGTGCCAGCAGCTCCGGACAGACCTACGAGCAGTACTTC. Translation gives CASSSGQTYEQYF.

V usage is TRBV9 and J usage is TRBJ2-1, with 13 positions matching TRBD2. The V gene's germline CDR1 is SGDLS and CDR2 YYNGEE. This CDR3 has 14 amino acids. V shed 3 bases and J 8 bases; nucleotides not matched to a gene: 2. CDR3 bases: TGTGCCAGCAGCGGGACTAGCGGGGGTTATGAGCAGTTCTTC. Protein product: CASSGTSGGYEQFF.